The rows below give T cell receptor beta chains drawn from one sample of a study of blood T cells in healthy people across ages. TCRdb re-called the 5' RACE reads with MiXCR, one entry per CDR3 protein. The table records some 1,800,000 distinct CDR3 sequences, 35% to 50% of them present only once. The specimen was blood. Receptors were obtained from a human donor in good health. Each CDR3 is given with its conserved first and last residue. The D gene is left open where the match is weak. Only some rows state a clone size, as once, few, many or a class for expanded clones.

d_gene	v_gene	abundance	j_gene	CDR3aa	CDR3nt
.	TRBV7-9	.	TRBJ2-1	CASNIVPYEQFF	TGTGCCAGCAATATCGTACCCTATGAGCAGTTCTTC
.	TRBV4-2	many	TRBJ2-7	CASSQEQGYEQYF	TGTGCCAGCAGCCAAGAACAGGGTTACGAGCAGTACTTC
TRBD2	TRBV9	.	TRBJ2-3	CASSDIRTSGVVFETQYF	TGTGCCAGCAGCGATATCAGAACTAGCGGGGTCGTGTTCGAGACGCAGTATTTT
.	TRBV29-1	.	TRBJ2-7	CSVVPNGQYEQYF	TGCAGCGTTGTTCCCAATGGACAGTACGAGCAGTACTTC
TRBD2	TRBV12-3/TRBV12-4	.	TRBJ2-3	CASSFRSGLPSTDTQYF	TGTGCCAGCAGTTTCCGTAGCGGGTTGCCTAGCACAGATACGCAGTATTTT
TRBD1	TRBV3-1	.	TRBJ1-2	CASSQDFNEEGTGEGGYTF	TGTGCCAGCAGCCAAGATTTCAACGAAGAGGGGACAGGGGAGGGTGGCTACACCTTC
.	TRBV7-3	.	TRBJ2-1	CASSPLSNYNERFF	TGTGCCAGCAGCCCCCTGTCTAACTACAATGAGCGGTTCTTC
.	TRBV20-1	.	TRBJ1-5	CRARDASQPQHF	TGCAGGGCTAGAGATGCAAGTCAGCCCCAGCATTTT
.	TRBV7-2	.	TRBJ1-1	CASSAYVEGTEAFF	TGTGCCAGCAGCGCTTACGTGGAGGGCACTGAAGCTTTCTTT
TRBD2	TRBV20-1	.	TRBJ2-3	CSASAPLAGRTDTQYF	TGCAGTGCTAGCGCGCCTCTAGCGGGGCGCACAGATACGCAGTATTTT
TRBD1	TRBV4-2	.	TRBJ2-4	CASSPETFRDRGLWGHIQYF	TGTGCCAGCAGCCCCGAGACTTTCCGGGACAGGGGACTTTGGGGCCACATTCAGTACTTC
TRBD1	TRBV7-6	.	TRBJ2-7	CASSSRGLRFEQYF	TGTGCCAGCAGCTCCAGGGGGCTACGATTCGAGCAGTACTTC
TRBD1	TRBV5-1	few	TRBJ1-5	CASSLGQGGHQPQHF	TGCGCCAGCAGCTTGGGACAGGGCGGACATCAGCCCCAGCATTTT
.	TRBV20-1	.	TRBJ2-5	CSARATGTQETQYF	TGCAGTGCTAGGGCGACAGGAACCCAAGAGACCCAGTACTTC
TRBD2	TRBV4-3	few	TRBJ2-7	CASSQLPGGEENEQYF	TGCGCCAGCAGCCAATTACCGGGGGGAGAGGAGAACGAGCAGTACTTC
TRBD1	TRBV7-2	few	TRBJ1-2	CASSLAGGQGYGYTF	TGTGCCAGCAGTTTGGCAGGGGGACAGGGCTATGGCTACACCTTC
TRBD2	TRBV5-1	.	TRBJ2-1	CASSSTGPGLAGPEQFF	TGCGCCAGCAGCTCCACTGGACCAGGACTAGCGGGACCAGAGCAGTTCTTC
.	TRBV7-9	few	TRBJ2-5	CASSTRTLIETQYF	TGTGCCAGCAGCACCAGGACCCTAATAGAGACCCAGTACTTC
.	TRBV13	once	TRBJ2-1	CASSSTPGGAERDNEQFF	TGTGCCAGCAGCTCCACTCCAGGGGGGGCTGAAAGAGACAATGAGCAGTTCTTC
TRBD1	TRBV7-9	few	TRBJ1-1	CASSLKPDRGDTEAFF	TGTGCCAGCAGCTTGAAACCGGACAGGGGGGACACTGAAGCTTTCTTT
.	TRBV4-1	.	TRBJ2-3	CASSARPRGEFQYF	TGCGCCAGCAGCGCAAGACCCCGGGGAGAATTCCAGTATTTT
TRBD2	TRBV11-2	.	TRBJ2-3	CASSLPSGGQSTDTQYF	TGTGCCAGCAGCTTACCTAGCGGGGGGCAAAGCACAGATACGCAGTATTTT
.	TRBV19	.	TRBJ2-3	CASSTTDSDTQYF	TGTGCCAGTAGTACGACAGACTCAGATACGCAGTATTTT
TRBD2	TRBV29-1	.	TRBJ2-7	CSTRLAGAYEQYF	TGCAGCACTCGACTAGCGGGGGCCTACGAGCAGTACTTC
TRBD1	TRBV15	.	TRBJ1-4	CATSREGQGNEKLFF	TGTGCCACCAGCAGGGAAGGACAGGGCAATGAAAAACTGTTTTTT
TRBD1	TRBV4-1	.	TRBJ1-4	CASSHDRAGDNEKLFF	TGCGCCAGCAGCCACGACAGGGCGGGGGATAATGAAAAACTGTTTTTT
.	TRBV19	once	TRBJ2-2	CASSIDRGLTHPNTGELFF	TGTGCCAGTAGTATAGATCGGGGCCTTACACACCCGAACACCGGGGAGCTGTTTTTT
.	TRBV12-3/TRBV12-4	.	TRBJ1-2	CASSLEVALYGYTF	TGTGCCAGCAGTTTGGAGGTGGCTCTCTATGGCTACACCTTC